This TCR beta chain originates from a study of CD8 T cells in ankylosing spondylitis. The germline CDR1 and CDR2 sequences are MNHEY and SMNVEV (reference sequence). The CDR3 has 13 amino acids. V was trimmed by 0 bases and J by 4 bases, leaving 4 bases between them. This clonotype occurred many times. The antigen remains unidentified. MiXCR, run by TCRdb on the 5' RACE reads, gives a single entry per CDR3 protein. The repertoire includes about 220,000 distinct CDR3 sequences, roughly 26% of them detected once, and under 7% sits in the top ten. Findings of the study overall: A TCR beta motif of eight highly homologous variants appeared characteristic of ankylosing spondylitis blood. The disease-linked clones had a CD8+ phenotype and low blood frequencies.

This sequence originates from a male donor with ankylosing spondylitis or in good health (not recorded which). The chain employs TRBV27 and TRBJ1-5; D is unresolved. Sample: blood, either unsorted or a sorted T cell fraction (not recorded which). CDR3 residues: CASSLSLNQPQHF. CDR3 DNA sequence: TGTGCCAGCAGTTTATCTTTGAATCAGCCCCAGCATTTT.